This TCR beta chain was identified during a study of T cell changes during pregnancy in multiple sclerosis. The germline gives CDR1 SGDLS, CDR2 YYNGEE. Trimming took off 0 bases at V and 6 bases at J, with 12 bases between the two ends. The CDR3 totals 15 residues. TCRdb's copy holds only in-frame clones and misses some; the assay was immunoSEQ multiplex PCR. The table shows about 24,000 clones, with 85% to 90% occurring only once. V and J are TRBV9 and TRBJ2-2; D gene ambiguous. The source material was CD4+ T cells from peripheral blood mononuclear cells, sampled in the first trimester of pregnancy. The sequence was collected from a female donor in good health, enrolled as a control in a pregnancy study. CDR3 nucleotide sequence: TGTGCCAGCAGCGTAGCCCGCTACGATCCCGGGGAGCTGTTTTTT. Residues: CASSVARYDPGELFF.